This T cell receptor beta chain was obtained from a study of blood T cell repertoires in COVID-19. Study in general: Acute and convalescent COVID-19 samples came from the United States, Italy and Spain. PBMCs, B-cell-depleted T cells, or T cells were the source of the cDNA or gDNA that made up the material.

V lost 4 bases and J lost 0, with 9 bases in between. CDR1 and CDR2 from the germline V gene are SGHVS and FQNEAQ. The CDR3 has 14 amino acids. Original data processing: Scientists estimated how many nucleated cells there were by amplifying reference gene primers. Sequenced by immunoSEQ multiplex PCR; TCRdb stores in-frame clones only, minus some. V, J and clone size derive from that table, while D and trimming were established from the DNA sequence. The data show about 290,000 clones, with approximately 86% seen just once and around 4% held by the top ten. Sequenced: peripheral blood. This clonotype was sampled from a woman between 50 and 59 years old with active or convalescent COVID-19. V usage is TRBV7-8 and J usage is TRBJ1-1, with D perhaps matching TRBD1 (6 bases). The CDR3 is CASSYGQMNTEAFF. CDR3 DNA sequence: TGTGCCAGCAGCTATGGACAGATGAACACTGAAGCTTTCTTT.